The rows below give T cell receptor beta chains drawn from one sample of a study of blood T cell repertoires in COVID-19. Data came from immunoSEQ multiplex PCR; TCRdb stores just in-frame clones and leaves some out. The top ten clones hold 1.5% to 2% of a sample with fewer than 350,000 clones, nearly 90% of them seen once. The sequenced sample was PBMCs or T cells enriched from blood (not recorded which). Receptors originate from a woman aged 18-29 years with acute COVID-19. The CDR3 runs from the conserved cysteine through the conserved F or W. The D gene is left open where the match is weak. Some rows mark clone size as missing; the rest say once, few, many or name a class of expanded clone.

CDR3aa: CASSPRQGAVETQYF; CDR3nt: TGTGCCAGCAGCCCGCGACAGGGGGCAGTGGAGACCCAGTACTTC; abundance: .; v_gene: TRBV11-1; len: 15; d_gene: TRBD1; j_gene: TRBJ2-5
CDR3aa: CASSLAGLETQYF; CDR3nt: TGTGCCAGCAGCTTAGCAGGACTGGAGACCCAGTACTTC; abundance: .; v_gene: TRBV11-2; len: 13; d_gene: .; j_gene: TRBJ2-5
CDR3aa: CASHSYSNQPQHF; CDR3nt: TGTGCCAGCCACAGTTATAGCAATCAGCCCCAGCATTTT; abundance: .; v_gene: TRBV2; len: 13; d_gene: .; j_gene: TRBJ1-5
CDR3aa: CASSPSGSFSYNEQFF; CDR3nt: TGTGCCAGCAGCCCGAGCGGGAGTTTCTCCTACAATGAGCAGTTCTTC; abundance: .; v_gene: TRBV14; len: 16; d_gene: TRBD2; j_gene: TRBJ2-1
CDR3aa: CASMTGTSGRKAKNIQYF; CDR3nt: TGCGCCAGCATGACTGGGACTAGCGGGAGGAAAGCCAAAAACATTCAGTACTTC; abundance: .; v_gene: TRBV23-1; len: 18; d_gene: TRBD2; j_gene: TRBJ2-4
CDR3aa: CASNSGQGGSPLHF; CDR3nt: TGTGCCAGCAATTCGGGACAGGGAGGCTCACCCCTCCACTTT; abundance: .; v_gene: TRBV28; len: 14; d_gene: TRBD1; j_gene: TRBJ1-6
CDR3aa: CASSVRDSSGYTF; CDR3nt: TGTGCCAGCAGCGTTAGGGACTCGTCTGGCTACACCTTC; abundance: .; v_gene: TRBV11-2; len: 13; d_gene: .; j_gene: TRBJ1-2
CDR3aa: CASSLRQINEKLFF; CDR3nt: TGTGCCAGCAGTTTAAGACAGATTAATGAAAAACTGTTTTTT; abundance: .; v_gene: TRBV28; len: 14; d_gene: .; j_gene: TRBJ1-4
CDR3aa: CASSHGTGAYNEQFF; CDR3nt: TGCGCCAGCAGCCACGGGACAGGCGCCTACAATGAGCAGTTCTTC; abundance: .; v_gene: TRBV4-3; len: 15; d_gene: TRBD1; j_gene: TRBJ2-1
CDR3aa: CASSQDTGQGAPNTEAFF; CDR3nt: TGCGCCAGCAGCCAAGATACGGGACAGGGGGCGCCGAACACTGAAGCTTTCTTT; abundance: .; v_gene: TRBV4-3; len: 18; d_gene: TRBD1; j_gene: TRBJ1-1
CDR3aa: CATSDRDRGNTGELFF; CDR3nt: TGTGCCACCAGTGATAGGGACAGGGGGAACACCGGGGAGCTGTTTTTT; abundance: once; v_gene: TRBV24-1; len: 16; d_gene: TRBD1; j_gene: TRBJ2-2
CDR3aa: CASSPGQGLHYGYTF; CDR3nt: TGCGCCAGCAGCCCCGGACAGGGATTGCACTATGGCTACACCTTC; abundance: .; v_gene: TRBV5-1; len: 15; d_gene: TRBD1; j_gene: TRBJ1-2
CDR3aa: CASKLGPESYEQYF; CDR3nt: TGTGCCAGCAAGCTAGGTCCCGAATCCTACGAGCAGTACTTC; abundance: .; v_gene: TRBV27; len: 14; d_gene: .; j_gene: TRBJ2-7
CDR3aa: CAISDPSLAGRLGKETQYF; CDR3nt: TGTGCCATCAGTGACCCGTCGTTGGCCGGGAGATTAGGGAAAGAGACCCAGTACTTC; abundance: .; v_gene: TRBV10-3; len: 19; d_gene: .; j_gene: TRBJ2-5
CDR3aa: CASSPGLGRGSYEQYF; CDR3nt: TGTGCCAGCTCACCCGGTTTGGGGAGAGGCTCCTACGAGCAGTACTTC; abundance: .; v_gene: TRBV18; len: 16; d_gene: .; j_gene: TRBJ2-7
CDR3aa: CASSQEWVSGSNEQFF; CDR3nt: TGTGCCAGCAGCCAAGAATGGGTTAGCGGGAGCAATGAGCAGTTCTTC; abundance: .; v_gene: TRBV4-2; len: 16; d_gene: TRBD2; j_gene: TRBJ2-1
CDR3aa: CASSPLASGANVLTF; CDR3nt: TGCGCCAGCAGCCCTCTAGCCTCAGGGGCCAACGTCCTGACTTTC; abundance: .; v_gene: TRBV4-3; len: 15; d_gene: .; j_gene: TRBJ2-6
CDR3aa: CASSALSGQGGEQYF; CDR3nt: TGTGCCAGCAGCGCTTTGTCGGGACAGGGTGGCGAGCAGTACTTC; abundance: .; v_gene: TRBV7-6; len: 15; d_gene: TRBD1; j_gene: TRBJ2-7
CDR3aa: CAWSVSGNNQPQHF; CDR3nt: TGTGCCTGGAGTGTATCCGGGAACAATCAGCCCCAGCATTTT; abundance: .; v_gene: TRBV30; len: 14; d_gene: .; j_gene: TRBJ1-5
CDR3aa: CASRRQGANSPLHF; CDR3nt: TGTGCCAGCAGACGCCAGGGGGCGAATTCACCCCTCCACTTT; abundance: .; v_gene: TRBV5-4; len: 14; d_gene: TRBD1; j_gene: TRBJ1-6
CDR3aa: CASAGQGTGELFF; CDR3nt: TGTGCCAGCGCGGGACAGGGTACCGGGGAGCTGTTTTTT; abundance: .; v_gene: TRBV12-3/TRBV12-4; len: 13; d_gene: TRBD1; j_gene: TRBJ2-2
CDR3aa: CASGSYTGPGAAFF; CDR3nt: TGTGCCAGCGGATCCTATACAGGGCCCGGTGCAGCTTTCTTT; abundance: .; v_gene: TRBV27; len: 14; d_gene: .; j_gene: TRBJ1-1
CDR3aa: CASSLNPGQGRAFF; CDR3nt: TGTGCCAGCAGCTTAAATCCGGGACAGGGGAGAGCTTTCTTT; abundance: .; v_gene: TRBV7-3; len: 14; d_gene: TRBD1; j_gene: TRBJ1-1
CDR3aa: CASSVGTSGTYEQYF; CDR3nt: TGCGCCAGCAGCGTCGGGACTAGCGGGACATACGAGCAGTACTTC; abundance: .; v_gene: TRBV5-1; len: 15; d_gene: TRBD2; j_gene: TRBJ2-7
CDR3aa: CASSLGGGYSNQPQHF; CDR3nt: TGTGCCAGCAGCTTAGGGGGGGGGTATAGCAATCAGCCCCAGCATTTT; abundance: .; v_gene: TRBV7-2; len: 16; d_gene: .; j_gene: TRBJ1-5
CDR3aa: CASSTDRGLTQYF; CDR3nt: TGTGCCAGTAGTACGGACAGGGGGTTGACCCAGTACTTC; abundance: .; v_gene: TRBV19; len: 13; d_gene: TRBD1; j_gene: TRBJ2-5
CDR3aa: CASSHQGISGIYGNTIYF; CDR3nt: TGTGCCAGTAGTCACCAGGGGATCTCTGGAATCTACGGAAACACCATATATTTT; abundance: .; v_gene: TRBV19; len: 18; d_gene: .; j_gene: TRBJ1-3
CDR3aa: CASSMTGPDWVQYF; CDR3nt: TGTGCCAGCAGCATGACAGGTCCCGACTGGGTGCAGTACTTC; abundance: .; v_gene: TRBV6-5; len: 14; d_gene: .; j_gene: TRBJ2-7
CDR3aa: CASSLSLAGNYNEQFF; CDR3nt: TGTGCCAGCAGTTTATCTCTAGCGGGGAACTACAATGAGCAGTTCTTC; abundance: .; v_gene: TRBV28; len: 16; d_gene: TRBD2; j_gene: TRBJ2-1
CDR3aa: CASSELLAGGGETQYF; CDR3nt: TGTGCCAGCAGTGAATTGCTAGCGGGAGGGGGGGAGACCCAGTACTTC; abundance: .; v_gene: TRBV25-1; len: 16; d_gene: TRBD2; j_gene: TRBJ2-5
CDR3aa: CGGREDATDTQYF; CDR3nt: TGCGGTGGGCGGGAGGACGCCACAGATACGCAGTATTTT; abundance: .; v_gene: TRBV2; len: 13; d_gene: TRBD2; j_gene: TRBJ2-3
CDR3aa: CASSLRSGTGGNQPQHF; CDR3nt: TGTGCCAGCAGCTTACGTTCAGGGACAGGGGGCAATCAGCCCCAGCATTTT; abundance: .; v_gene: TRBV4-2; len: 17; d_gene: TRBD1; j_gene: TRBJ1-5
CDR3aa: CASSPGHGPNEQFF; CDR3nt: TGTGCCAGCTCACCAGGACACGGGCCCAATGAGCAGTTCTTC; abundance: .; v_gene: TRBV18; len: 14; d_gene: .; j_gene: TRBJ2-1
CDR3aa: CASSFRAGETQYF; CDR3nt: TGTGCCAGCAGTTTTCGCGCGGGTGAGACCCAGTACTTC; abundance: .; v_gene: TRBV5-4; len: 13; d_gene: .; j_gene: TRBJ2-5
CDR3aa: CASSWRRSGETQYF; CDR3nt: TGTGCCAGCAGCTGGCGCAGGTCGGGGGAGACCCAGTACTTC; abundance: .; v_gene: TRBV5-4; len: 14; d_gene: .; j_gene: TRBJ2-5
CDR3aa: CASSQNGGTGDTQYF; CDR3nt: TGTGCCAGCAGTCAAAATGGGGGGACAGGAGATACGCAGTATTTT; abundance: .; v_gene: TRBV7-8; len: 15; d_gene: TRBD1; j_gene: TRBJ2-3
CDR3aa: CASSTLAGDGTQYF; CDR3nt: TGTGCCAGCAGCACCCTAGCGGGAGATGGTACGCAGTATTTT; abundance: .; v_gene: TRBV5-5; len: 14; d_gene: TRBD2; j_gene: TRBJ2-3
CDR3aa: CAWTPGQYYEQYF; CDR3nt: TGTGCCTGGACCCCGGGACAGTACTACGAGCAGTACTTC; abundance: .; v_gene: TRBV30; len: 13; d_gene: TRBD1; j_gene: TRBJ2-7
CDR3aa: CASSLVGLAGDTQYF; CDR3nt: TGTGCCAGCAGCTTAGTTGGTCTAGCGGGTGATACGCAGTATTTT; abundance: few; v_gene: TRBV7-2; len: 15; d_gene: TRBD2; j_gene: TRBJ2-3
CDR3aa: CASSLPSGRAYEQYF; CDR3nt: TGTGCCAGCAGCCTTCCTAGCGGGAGGGCCTACGAGCAGTACTTC; abundance: .; v_gene: TRBV28; len: 15; d_gene: TRBD2; j_gene: TRBJ2-7
CDR3aa: CASSGDRVGYTF; CDR3nt: TGTGCCAGCAGCGGGGACAGGGTTGGCTACACCTTC; abundance: once; v_gene: TRBV5-4; len: 12; d_gene: TRBD1; j_gene: TRBJ1-2
CDR3aa: CASSRAGTGSAEQYF; CDR3nt: TGTGCCAGCAGCCGAGCCGGGACAGGGAGTGCCGAGCAGTACTTC; abundance: .; v_gene: TRBV7-9; len: 15; d_gene: TRBD1; j_gene: TRBJ2-7
CDR3aa: CASSLDRSPSTNNEQFF; CDR3nt: TGTGCCAGCAGCTTAGATAGGAGTCCCAGCACAAACAATGAGCAGTTCTTC; abundance: .; v_gene: TRBV11-2; len: 17; d_gene: .; j_gene: TRBJ2-1
CDR3aa: CASSERQGFLWTQYF; CDR3nt: TGTGCCAGCAGTGAAAGACAGGGGTTTCTTTGGACCCAGTACTTC; abundance: .; v_gene: TRBV2; len: 15; d_gene: TRBD1; j_gene: TRBJ2-5
CDR3aa: CASSVVGSGANVLTF; CDR3nt: TGTGCCAGCAGCGTAGTCGGCTCTGGGGCCAACGTCCTGACTTTC; abundance: .; v_gene: TRBV9; len: 15; d_gene: .; j_gene: TRBJ2-6
CDR3aa: CASSAGTGDYNEQFF; CDR3nt: TGTGCCAGTAGTGCCGGGACAGGGGACTACAATGAGCAGTTCTTC; abundance: .; v_gene: TRBV19; len: 15; d_gene: TRBD1; j_gene: TRBJ2-1
CDR3aa: CASSKRAVRGYGYTF; CDR3nt: TGTGCCAGCAGTAAGAGGGCGGTCAGGGGTTATGGCTACACCTTC; abundance: .; v_gene: TRBV2; len: 15; d_gene: .; j_gene: TRBJ1-2
CDR3aa: CASSHGTGVYNEQFF; CDR3nt: TGCGCCAGCAGCCACGGGACAGGGGTTTACAATGAGCAGTTCTTC; abundance: few; v_gene: TRBV4-3; len: 15; d_gene: TRBD1; j_gene: TRBJ2-1
CDR3aa: CASSLQPRGSRIRNEQYF; CDR3nt: TGTGCCAGCAGTTTACAGCCCCGGGGTTCACGGATACGGAACGAGCAGTACTTC; abundance: .; v_gene: TRBV6-2/TRBV6-3; len: 18; d_gene: .; j_gene: TRBJ2-7
CDR3aa: CASSHPKTVGQGRYGTDTQYF; CDR3nt: TGCGCCAGCAGCCATCCGAAAACTGTAGGGCAGGGCCGGTATGGCACAGATACGCAGTATTTT; abundance: .; v_gene: TRBV4-1; len: 21; d_gene: .; j_gene: TRBJ2-3
CDR3aa: CSVSGPNQPQHF; CDR3nt: TGCAGCGTCTCAGGGCCCAATCAGCCCCAGCATTTT; abundance: .; v_gene: TRBV29-1; len: 12; d_gene: .; j_gene: TRBJ1-5
CDR3aa: CASSSLAGPRNEQFF; CDR3nt: TGTGCCAGCAGTTCACTAGCGGGCCCGCGCAATGAGCAGTTCTTC; abundance: .; v_gene: TRBV6-5; len: 15; d_gene: TRBD2; j_gene: TRBJ2-1
CDR3aa: CASRAGGQSTDTQYF; CDR3nt: TGTGCCAGTAGGGCAGGGGGGCAGAGCACAGATACGCAGTATTTT; abundance: .; v_gene: TRBV19; len: 15; d_gene: .; j_gene: TRBJ2-3